Included here is one TCR beta chain sequence, with context. This clone was picked up many times. There is no known antigen for this receptor. Base-call qualities are not available, and no considerably larger clone is one nucleotide away. The collaborating institutions used their own protocols to collect whole blood in K2EDTA tubes. For TCRbeta analysis, collaborators shipped samples in one of three forms: frozen whole blood, isolated PBMCs, or DNA extracted from either of those sample types. TCRbeta CDR3 regions were amplified from genomic DNA by means of the immunoSEQ Assay, a bias-controlled multiplex PCR. Per the source publication's procedure: The number of nucleated cells in each sample was estimated by amplification of reference gene primers within the assay. To quantify the absolute abundance of each unique TCRbeta CDR3 rearrangement, sequence reads were collapsed and filtered. Productive Simpson clonality was computed per sample as the square root of Simpson's diversity index over productive rearrangements. TCRdb took this table from immuneACCESS and kept in-frame rearrangements with V and J called. Such tables lack part of the clones; where checked against another copy, unresolved V genes explain under half of the gap, and the rest is unexplained. V, J and clone size were drawn from that table, and D and trimming were deduced from the DNA. The sample has roughly 190,000 clones on record, just under 85% of them singletons. The ten largest make up roughly 4.6% of the sample.

These data originate in a study of blood T cell repertoires in COVID-19 (dated by TCRdb to the early 2020s). Some background on the complete study: The collaborator samples originated in the United States, Italy and Spain and spanned the acute and convalescent phases of COVID-19. The prospective study material was composed of cDNA or gDNA derived from T cells, B-cell-depleted T cells, or PBMCs. Subjects who had been exposed to COVID-19, were actively infected with it, or had recovered from it provided the deeply sampled blood TCRbeta repertoires that made up the dataset. The repertoires were released in a freely available public database meant as a resource for research on the immune response to SARS-CoV-2. The samples were drawn from the first 160 participants of the ongoing ImmuneRACE study and from some 1,300 subjects provided by 6 global collaborators. Nearly every sample came with metadata listing a de-identified subject ID, COVID-19 status, age in years and sex. Where available, HLA class I and class II types were taken from metadata supplied by the sample provider and were not determined by assay-based typing.

Ends trimmed: V by 1 base, J by 1 base; bases unmatched to a gene: 9. Taken from cysteine to phenylalanine, the CDR3 has 19 residues. Just CDR3 DNA is preserved here, 57 bases in frame from base 1. CDR1 LGHDT and CDR2 YNNKEL were looked up in the germline V gene (reference sequence). Results the study describes overall, beyond this receptor: The quantity of clinical and demographic metadata differed by source and by participant and was supplied without curation.

The sequencing sample was made of peripheral blood. This sequence originates from a woman in her 70s with active or convalescent COVID-19. This chain is built from TRBV3-1 (or the pseudogene TRBV3-2) and TRBJ2-3; the central 12 bases match TRBD2. The nucleotide sequence reads TGTGCCAGCAGCCAAGCCCCCGGGTGGACTAGCGGGGGCACAGATACGCAGTATTTT. This codes for CASSQAPGWTSGGTDTQYF.